A single sample is the source of the 28 T cell receptor beta chains below, sequenced in a study of blood T cell repertoires in COVID-19. TCRdb's table, derived via immunoSEQ multiplex PCR, lists solely in-frame clones and lacks some. This sample has roughly 700,000 clones, with around 89% found just once. Input material: peripheral blood. The receptors stem from a woman aged 18-29 years with acute or convalescent COVID-19.

This chain connects TRBV9 to TRBJ2-7, with a tentative D call TRBD2 (5 bases). CDR1 is SGDLS and CDR2 is YYNGEE in the germline V gene. The CDR3 sequence is 14 residues long. V was clipped by 0 bases and J by 2 bases, with 9 bases between them. CDR3 loop: CASSVEAAPYEQYF. CDR3 DNA: TGTGCCAGCAGCGTAGAAGCGGCGCCCTACGAGCAGTACTTC.

J is TRBJ1-2 and V is TRBV3-1 (or the pseudogene TRBV3-2); D is undetermined. The CDR3 sequence is 17 residues long. Germline-derived CDR1 and CDR2 are LGHDT and YNNKEL (reference sequence). V lost 0 bases, J lost 5 bases, and 19 bases lay in between. CDR3 sequence reads: CASSQEGRVADYYGYTF. CDR3 DNA sequence: TGTGCCAGCAGCCAAGAGGGGAGGGTGGCGGACTATTATGGCTACACCTTC.

The rearrangement links TRBV6-2 or TRBV6-3 to TRBJ2-5; TRBD2 matches at 7 bases. The CDR3 length is 14 residues. V trimming: 1 base; J trimming: 5 bases; junction bases outside the gene matches: 4. Germline V gives CDR1 MNHEY, CDR2 SVGEGT. CDR3 bases: TGTGCCAGCAGTTACTACCGGGGAGGGGAGACCCAGTACTTC. Residues: CASSYYRGGETQYF.

This rearrangement joins TRBV7-2 to TRBJ1-1, with 7 bases aligning to TRBD1. J lost 5 bases, V lost 3 bases, and 15 bases had no gene match. Germline CDR1 is SGHTA and CDR2 is FQGNSA. CDR3 length: 17 amino acids. The CDR3 DNA is TGTGCCAGCAGCTTCCCCCCCTTTCAGGGGGTAGGGACTGAAGCTTTCTTT. Translating it yields CASSFPPFQGVGTEAFF.

The V call is TRBV21-1, the J call TRBJ1-3; TRBD1, the table's D call, lacks a check against the DNA. TRBV21-1 is tagged as a pseudogene. The CDR3 length is 16 residues. DNA of the CDR3: TGTGCCAGCAGCAAAGATAGAAAGGACAGGGCTCACACCATATATTTT. It specifies CASSKDRKDRAHTIYF.

V is TRBV10-3 and J is TRBJ1-1; 8 bases match TRBD1. J lost 2 bases, V lost 3 bases, and 2 bases had no gene match. The CDR3 covers 14 residues. Germline V gives CDR1 ENHRY, CDR2 SYGVKD. The CDR3 bases are TGTGCCATCAGTGAAGGGACAGGAAACACTGAAGCTTTCTTT. Amino acid sequence: CAISEGTGNTEAFF.

V usage is TRBV7-9 and J usage is TRBJ1-5; TRBD1 might be the D (5 bases). The CDR3 runs to 16 residues. Deletions cut 5 bases from V and 3 bases from J, with 17 bases between. Germline CDR1 is SEHNR and CDR2 is FQNEAQ (reference sequence). The CDR3 bases are TGTGCCAGCAGCAGCGGGGCCGCACGGCCCAATCAGCCCCAGCATTTT. This codes for CASSSGAARPNQPQHF.

The chain carries TRBV24-1 and TRBJ1-5; 10 bases are a match to TRBD1. This CDR3 contains 17 residues. Looked up from germline, CDR1 is KGHDR and CDR2 is SFDVKD. V trimming: 4 bases; J trimming: 2 bases; junction bases outside the gene matches: 7. The CDR3: CATSDPGTGEGNQPQHF. In DNA, the CDR3 is TGTGCCACCAGTGACCCCGGGACAGGGGAAGGCAATCAGCCCCAGCATTTT.

The chain carries TRBV9 and TRBJ1-1; D perhaps matches TRBD1 (5 bases). The CDR3 extends over 15 amino acids. V lost 0 bases, J lost 4 bases, and 13 bases lay in between. The V gene's germline CDR1 is SGDLS and CDR2 YYNGEE. In DNA, the CDR3 is TGTGCCAGCAGCGTAGCGGGGGGACTCGGCACTGAAGCTTTCTTT. As protein: CASSVAGGLGTEAFF.

V usage is TRBV10-2 and J usage is TRBJ2-7; 8 bases fit TRBD1. Per germline, CDR1 WSHSY and CDR2 SAAADI. The CDR3 loop spans 19 amino acids. V was clipped by 0 bases and J by 3 bases; unmatched bases: 16. CDR3 region: CASSESRDRPIIVDYEQYF. CDR3 DNA sequence: TGCGCCAGCAGTGAGTCGAGGGACAGGCCGATCATCGTAGACTACGAGCAGTACTTC.

V and J are TRBV9 and TRBJ2-7; D is undetermined. In germline, CDR1 is SGDLS, CDR2 YYNGEE. V lost 0 bases and J 5 bases, leaving 6 bases between the germline ends. The CDR3 length is 12 residues. The CDR3 here is CASSVANDEQYF. The CDR3 DNA reads as TGTGCCAGCAGCGTAGCTAACGACGAGCAGTACTTC.

This chain connects TRBV19 to TRBJ2-4; D ambiguous. V was trimmed by 7 bases and J by 0 bases, leaving 10 bases between them. The CDR3 length is 14 residues. Germline CDR1 LNHDA, CDR2 SQIVND (reference sequence). This chain's CDR3 is CASTPRLAKNIQYF. The CDR3 coding sequence is TGTGCCAGTACCCCCAGGCTAGCCAAAAACATTCAGTACTTC.

J is TRBJ1-1 and V is TRBV6-5; D might be TRBD1 (5 bases). The germline gives CDR1 MNHEY, CDR2 SVGAGI. Trimming cost V 6 bases and J 7 bases, with 15 bases left between them. There are 13 residues in the CDR3. Here the CDR3 DNA reads TGTGCCAGCAGCCCCCCGGGGGAGGTTGAAGCTTTCTTT. Amino acids: CASSPPGEVEAFF.

A single count supports this clone. This chain uses TRBV27 with TRBJ1-1, with D possibly TRBD1 on 6 matching bases. The CDR3 totals 13 residues. V was cut by 3 bases and J by 10 bases, with 15 bases left in between. CDR1 and CDR2 (germline): MNHEY, SMNVEV (reference sequence). CDR3 nucleotides: TGTGCCAGCAGTTTGACAGGTTATGGTGGAGCTTTCTTT. It yields the protein CASSLTGYGGAFF.

The V call is TRBV18, the J call TRBJ2-7; 9 nucleotides match TRBD1. V lost 1 base, J lost 2 bases, and 6 bases stayed unmatched. CDR1 and CDR2 from the germline V gene are KGHSH and LQKENI. This CDR3 has 16 amino acids. As DNA, the CDR3 is TGTGCCAGCTCACCACGCCGGGGACAGGGTGCCTACGAGCAGTACTTC. Protein sequence: CASSPRRGQGAYEQYF.

The CDR3 nucleotides are TGTGCCAGCAGCTTCCGTGAGGGTCGTGGGATTTACACTGAAGCTTTCTTT. Its protein is CASSFREGRGIYTEAFF. The J gene is TRBJ1-1, the V gene TRBV3-1 (or the pseudogene TRBV3-2); D unclear. The CDR3 loop spans 17 amino acids. The V and J ends lost 5 bases and 3 bases respectively, with 22 bases between them. The germline gives CDR1 LGHDT, CDR2 YNNKEL (reference sequence).

The CDR3 DNA sequence: TGTGCCAGCAGTTACTCGGACTTGTCCACCGGGGAGCTGTTTTTT. Protein product: CASSYSDLSTGELFF. V usage is TRBV6-2 or TRBV6-3 and J usage is TRBJ2-2; D might be TRBD2 (5 bases). Between the trimmed V and J ends, which lost 0 bases and 4 bases, there was a span of 9 bases. This CDR3 is 15 amino acids long. Germline-derived CDR1 and CDR2 are MNHEY and SVGEGT.

The chain employs TRBV10-3 and TRBJ1-2; 9 positions match TRBD1. J gave up 7 bases and V 0 bases, and 3 bases lay outside the gene matches. The CDR3 contains 14 residues. Germline V gene data show CDR1 as ENHRY and CDR2 as SYGVKD. CDR3 loop: CAISESQGASGYTF. The CDR3 DNA is TGTGCCATCAGTGAGTCACAGGGGGCGAGTGGCTACACCTTC.

This clone was detected once. V gene TRBV9 combines with J gene TRBJ1-2; D possibly corresponds to TRBD1 (5 bases). This CDR3 region has 13 residues. From germline, CDR1 is SGDLS and CDR2 YYNGEE. V was clipped by 4 bases and J by 6 bases, with 13 bases between them. The CDR3 here is CASSSAGPHGYTF. The DNA of the CDR3 is TGTGCCAGCAGCTCGGCGGGGCCCCATGGCTACACCTTC.

The chain combines TRBV3-1 (or the pseudogene TRBV3-2) with TRBJ1-2; weak D call: TRBD1 (6 bases). This CDR3 has 18 residues. V lost 0 bases, J lost 0 bases, and 17 bases lay in between. CDR1 is LGHDT and CDR2 is YNNKEL in the germline V gene (reference sequence). The DNA of the CDR3 is TGTGCCAGCAGCCAAGAATTGGCCCGGGACATGGCTAACTATGGCTACACCTTC. It yields the protein CASSQELARDMANYGYTF.

The chain uses TRBV24-1 and TRBJ1-2, with D tentatively TRBD1 (6 bases). The CDR3 covers 14 residues. Germline-derived CDR1 and CDR2 are KGHDR and SFDVKD. Between the trimmed V and J ends, which lost 1 base and 7 bases, there was a span of 12 bases. CDR3 nucleotides: TGTGCCACCAGTGATTTTGCAGGGGACCGTGGCTACACCTTC. Its translation is CATSDFAGDRGYTF.

The chain carries TRBV18 and TRBJ1-2; D might be TRBD1 (5 bases). The CDR3 consists of 13 residues. V lost 6 bases and J 5 bases, leaving 13 bases between the germline ends. Germline CDR1 is KGHSH and CDR2 is LQKENI. The CDR3, as DNA: TGTGCCAGCTCGCCAGGACAAAGATATGGCTACACCTTC. This gives the protein CASSPGQRYGYTF.

The V and J genes are TRBV4-1 and TRBJ1-6; no clear D gene. Germline values: CDR1 MGHRA, CDR2 YSYEKL. V lost 3 bases to trimming and J lost 5 bases, with 14 bases between them. This CDR3 comprises 16 residues. The chain's CDR3 is CASSQQVPRDNSPLHF. In DNA form, the CDR3 reads TGCGCCAGCAGCCAGCAGGTCCCGAGAGATAATTCACCCCTCCACTTT.

The V gene is TRBV5-6, the J gene TRBJ2-7, with 10 bases fitting TRBD1. The CDR3 consists of 17 residues. Germline V gene sequence: CDR1 SGHDT, CDR2 YYEEEE. V gave up 0 bases and J gave up 4 bases; unmatched junction bases: 10. CDR3 region: CASSLVDGTGALYEQYF. Here the CDR3 DNA reads TGTGCCAGCAGCTTGGTGGATGGGACAGGGGCCTTATACGAGCAGTACTTC.

The chain employs TRBV6-1 and TRBJ1-2, with a possible D match to TRBD1 (6 bases). Trimming took 4 bases from V and 5 from J, leaving 26 bases between them. CDR3 length: 18 amino acids. Germline V lookup: CDR1 MNHNS, CDR2 SASEGT. The CDR3 coding sequence is TGTGCCAGCAGTGCCGCTCAGGGGACCCGACAAAGATTGTATGGCTACACCTTC. This codes for CASSAAQGTRQRLYGYTF.

V gene TRBV10-3 combines with J gene TRBJ2-3; 7 nucleotides match TRBD1. The CDR3 consists of 15 residues. Losses at the gene ends were 0 bases for V and 4 bases for J; bases not matched to a gene: 4. In germline, CDR1 is ENHRY, CDR2 SYGVKD. The CDR3 sequence is CAISESQGRADTQYF. The CDR3, as DNA: TGTGCCATCAGTGAGTCACAGGGGAGAGCAGATACGCAGTATTTT.

J is TRBJ1-2 and V is TRBV2, with D tentatively TRBD1 (5 bases). V was shortened by 6 bases and J by 0 bases, with 11 bases between the two germline ends. The CDR3 loop spans 14 amino acids. Germline V CDR1 and CDR2: SNHLY, FYNNEI. The CDR3 sequence: CASSQTAPNYGYTF. Here the CDR3 DNA reads TGTGCCAGCAGCCAGACAGCGCCTAACTATGGCTACACCTTC.

The chain joins TRBV29-1 to TRBJ1-2; D unclear. The germline CDR1 and CDR2 sequences are SQVTM and ANQGSEA. The CDR3 covers 11 residues. The V gene lost 3 bases and the J gene lost 8 bases, with 10 bases spanning the gap. The CDR3 DNA is TGCAGCGTTGAGTTTCAGTGGGGCTACACCTTC. It codes for CSVEFQWGYTF.